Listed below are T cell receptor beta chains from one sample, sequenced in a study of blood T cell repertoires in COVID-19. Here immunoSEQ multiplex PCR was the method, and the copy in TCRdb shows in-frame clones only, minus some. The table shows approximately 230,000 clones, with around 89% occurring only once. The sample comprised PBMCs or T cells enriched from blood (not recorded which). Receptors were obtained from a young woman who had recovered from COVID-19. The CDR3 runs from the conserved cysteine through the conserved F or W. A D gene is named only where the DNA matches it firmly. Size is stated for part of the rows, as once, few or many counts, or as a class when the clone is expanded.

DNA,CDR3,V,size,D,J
TGTGCCAGCAGCACTGGAGGGGACAACTATGGCTACACCTTC,CASSTGGDNYGYTF,TRBV28,NA,NA,TRBJ1-2
TGTGCCAGCAGTCGGGATCGGGACAGGGGTTACGAGCAGTACTTC,CASSRDRDRGYEQYF,TRBV2,NA,TRBD1,TRBJ2-7
TGTGCCAGCAGTCACAAGCCAATTGTTCACAGTCCGAACTATGGCTACACCTTC,CASSHKPIVHSPNYGYTF,TRBV4-2,NA,NA,TRBJ1-2
TGTGCCAGCAGCATTCCCGGGGGAAACACTGAAGCTTTCTTT,CASSIPGGNTEAFF,TRBV7-8,NA,NA,TRBJ1-1
TGTGCCAGCAGCCAAGAGCGAACTCCTAATCAGCCCCAGCATTTT,CASSQERTPNQPQHF,TRBV4-2,NA,NA,TRBJ1-5
TGTGCCAGCAGTCCCGGGGGATCTAACTATGGCTACACCTTC,CASSPGGSNYGYTF,TRBV7-9,NA,NA,TRBJ1-2
TGTGCCAGCAGTTTCCTTAATCAGCCCCAGCATTTT,CASSFLNQPQHF,TRBV27,NA,NA,TRBJ1-5
TGTGCCTGGAGTGTATCGCCGGGGACTGAAGCTTTCTTT,CAWSVSPGTEAFF,TRBV30,NA,NA,TRBJ1-1
TGTGCCAGCAGCCTGGCACATCAGCCCCAGCATTTT,CASSLAHQPQHF,TRBV12-3/TRBV12-4,NA,NA,TRBJ1-5
TGTGCCAGCCGTCGGTGGGGGACAGGGGGCCAACCAGGGAACACTGAAGCTTTCTTT,CASRRWGTGGQPGNTEAFF,TRBV28,NA,TRBD1,TRBJ1-1
TGTGCCAGCAGACTCCCACTTAGACAGGGTGGGTACGAGCAGTACTTC,CASRLPLRQGGYEQYF,TRBV28,NA,TRBD1,TRBJ2-7
TGTGCCAGCAGTTATGAAGGGGGCGATGAAAAACTGTTTTTT,CASSYEGGDEKLFF,TRBV6-2/TRBV6-3,NA,TRBD1,TRBJ1-4
TGCGCCAGCAGCTTGGGGGCAGCGGTAACTAACTATGGCTACACCTTC,CASSLGAAVTNYGYTF,TRBV5-1,NA,NA,TRBJ1-2
TGTGCCAGCAGACCCGGGGAGACCTACGAGCAGTACTTC,CASRPGETYEQYF,TRBV7-9,NA,NA,TRBJ2-7
TGTGCCAGCAGCCTGATAGCGGGAGGGGCGGGACAGACCCAGTACTTC,CASSLIAGGAGQTQYF,TRBV3-1/TRBV3-2,NA,TRBD2,TRBJ2-5
TGTGCCAGCAGTTTCGGCGGACAGTGGTACCAAGAGACCCAGTACTTC,CASSFGGQWYQETQYF,TRBV28,NA,NA,TRBJ2-5
TGCGCCAGCAGCCAAACTTCTCGGAGTCAGCCCCAGCATTTT,CASSQTSRSQPQHF,TRBV4-3,NA,NA,TRBJ1-5
TGTGCCAGCAGCGGGAGCGGCGGCGGGGCCCCATTTGAGCAGTTCTTC,CASSGSGGGAPFEQFF,TRBV9,NA,NA,TRBJ2-1
TGCAGTGCTAGAGGGCCCTCAGGGGCTTTCTTT,CSARGPSGAFF,TRBV20-1,NA,NA,TRBJ1-1
TGTGCCTGGAGTGTACGGGGTCTAGCGGGGTCAGATACGCAGTATTTT,CAWSVRGLAGSDTQYF,TRBV30,NA,TRBD2,TRBJ2-3
TGTGCCTGGAGTGTGGGGAGGGTCAATCAGCCCCAGCATTTT,CAWSVGRVNQPQHF,TRBV30,NA,NA,TRBJ1-5
TGCGCCAGCAGCTTGGAGGGAGACAATCAGCCCCAGCATTTT,CASSLEGDNQPQHF,TRBV5-1,NA,NA,TRBJ1-5
TGCGCCAGCAGCCTTGGACAGTATGAGCAGTTCTTC,CASSLGQYEQFF,TRBV5-1,NA,NA,TRBJ2-1
TGTGCCAGCAGCTCGGGTAGCGGACCCTACGAGCAGTACTTC,CASSSGSGPYEQYF,TRBV7-9,NA,NA,TRBJ2-7
TGTGCCAGCAGCTTAGCTAGCGGGAGGAATCGGGAGCAGTTCTTC,CASSLASGRNREQFF,TRBV7-2,NA,TRBD2,TRBJ2-1
TGCGCCAGCAGCCAAGATAGTTGGGGGAGGCTCAGCACTGAAGCTTTCTTT,CASSQDSWGRLSTEAFF,TRBV4-3,NA,NA,TRBJ1-1
TGTGCCAGCAGCACCCCCCGCCGGGACAGGGTAAACATTCAGTACTTC,CASSTPRRDRVNIQYF,TRBV13,NA,TRBD1,TRBJ2-4
TGTGCCAGCAGTCCCTTGACTAGCGGGAGCGATGAGCAGTTCTTC,CASSPLTSGSDEQFF,TRBV28,NA,TRBD2,TRBJ2-1
TGCGCCAGCAGCTTGGCAGGTCCTAATGAAAAACTGTTTTTT,CASSLAGPNEKLFF,TRBV5-1,NA,NA,TRBJ1-4
TGTGCCAGCAGTTACTTAGGACAGGGGAGGGCTTTCTTT,CASSYLGQGRAFF,TRBV6-5,NA,TRBD1,TRBJ1-1
TGTGCCAGCCGCGGGACAGGGCAGAACCCAACCTATGGCTACACCTTC,CASRGTGQNPTYGYTF,TRBV28,NA,TRBD1,TRBJ1-2
TGTGCCAGCAGTTTTGGACAGTGGACTGAAGCTTTCTTT,CASSFGQWTEAFF,TRBV28,NA,NA,TRBJ1-1
TGTGCCAGCAGCCTCACTGGGGGGGGGCTCTATGGCTACACCTTC,CASSLTGGGLYGYTF,TRBV7-2,NA,NA,TRBJ1-2
TGTGCCAGCAGCCGGAAGGCACCGGGACAGGGAAGCTCTGGAAACACCATATATTTT,CASSRKAPGQGSSGNTIYF,TRBV4-2,once,TRBD1,TRBJ1-3